These 27 T cell receptor beta chains came from one sample sequenced in a study of blood T cell repertoires in COVID-19. The method was immunoSEQ multiplex PCR; TCRdb's version includes in-frame clones alone and lacks a portion of them. Among about 72,000 clones listed, about four fifths were seen once. Sequencing was performed on peripheral blood. These receptors all come from a human donor in a cohort sampled during active COVID-19.

The chain has TRBV7-2 and TRBJ2-7; D gene ambiguous. The V end was cut by 5 bases, the J end by 0 bases, with 11 bases between. Germline V lookup: CDR1 SGHTA, CDR2 FQGNSA. The CDR3 has 14 residues. Here the CDR3 reads CASSTHPGSYEQYF. The CDR3 DNA follows: TGTGCCAGCAGCACGCACCCAGGCTCCTACGAGCAGTACTTC.

The chain employs TRBV5-6 and TRBJ1-4; 10 bases align to TRBD1. This CDR3 is 15 amino acids long. Germline CDR1 SGHDT, CDR2 YYEEEE. V dropped 0 bases and J dropped 5; count of bases not matched to a gene: 1. This CDR3 reads CASSLVGQGNEKLFF. The CDR3 coding sequence is TGTGCCAGCAGCTTGGTGGGACAGGGGAATGAAAAACTGTTTTTT. Together with reference TRBV5-6 and TRBJ1-4, the CDR3 gives the full variable domain: DAGVTQSPTHLIKTRGQQVTLRCSPKSGHDTVSWYQQALGQGPQFIFQYYEEEERQRGNFPDRFSGHQFPNYSSELNVNALLLGDSALYLCASSLVGQGNEKLFFGSGTQLSVL.

This sequence joins TRBV6-5 and TRBJ2-7; 9 bases are a match to TRBD1. Germline values: CDR1 MNHEY, CDR2 SVGAGI. V dropped 5 bases and J dropped 2; count of bases not matched to a gene: 4. CDR3 size: 14 residues. DNA of the CDR3: TGTGCCAGCAGTCACAGGGGGCTACCCTACGAGCAGTACTTC. This encodes CASSHRGLPYEQYF.

The chain carries TRBV11-3 and TRBJ2-3, with D tentatively TRBD1 (6 bases). The length of the CDR3 is 14 residues. The germline CDR1 and CDR2 sequences are SGHNT and YENEEA. The ends were cut back, 5 bases at V and 1 base at J, with 10 bases in the middle. CDR3 amino acids: CASSQDSRTDTQYF. CDR3 coding DNA: TGTGCCAGCAGCCAGGACAGCCGCACAGATACGCAGTATTTT.

This sequence joins TRBV19 and TRBJ1-2; D may be TRBD1 (5 bases). V shed 1 base and J shed 2 bases, with 14 bases lying between them. Germline V gene lookup returns CDR1 LNHDA and CDR2 SQIVND (reference sequence). This CDR3 has 16 residues. The CDR3 reads CASSIGGSTENYGYTF. CDR3 in DNA: TGTGCCAGTAGTATAGGGGGATCGACAGAAAACTATGGCTACACCTTC.

This chain uses TRBV2 with TRBJ2-7; the match to TRBD1 covers 8 bases. Looked up from germline, CDR1 is SNHLY and CDR2 is FYNNEI. The CDR3 sequence is 15 residues long. The ends lost 3 bases at V and 2 bases at J; junction bases unmatched: 6. Here the CDR3 reads CASSDRGLRAYEQYF. CDR3 sequence (DNA): TGTGCCAGCAGTGACAGGGGGCTCAGGGCCTACGAGCAGTACTTC.

Only one count was recorded for this clone. The V gene is TRBV2, the J gene TRBJ2-7; 7 positions match TRBD1. The V gene's germline CDR1 is SNHLY and CDR2 FYNNEI. The CDR3 has 15 amino acids. J was trimmed by 2 bases and V by 1 base; bases with no gene match: 5. This CDR3 is CASSEGQGRTYEQYF. The CDR3 region has the DNA TGTGCCAGCAGTGAAGGACAGGGACGGACCTACGAGCAGTACTTC.

The chain links TRBV18 to TRBJ1-2; D perhaps matches TRBD1 (5 bases). The CDR3 is made up of 14 amino acids. In germline, CDR1 is KGHSH, CDR2 LQKENI. The V end lost 1 base, the J end lost 6 bases, and 12 bases lay between the germline ends. The CDR3 DNA is TGTGCCAGCTCACCACGGGACTTCGGGCATGGCTACACCTTC. Translation: CASSPRDFGHGYTF.

This clone was observed a handful of times. The chain uses TRBV4-1 and TRBJ1-1; TRBD1 agrees at 8 bases. The length of the CDR3 is 15 residues. The germline V gene has CDR1 MGHRA and CDR2 YSYEKL. After removal of 4 bases from V and 3 bases from J, the junction contained 7 bases not matched to a gene. CDR3 bases: TGCGCCAGCAGCCGGACAGGGAGTCCGGACACTGAAGCTTTCTTT. Amino acid sequence: CASSRTGSPDTEAFF.

This chain uses TRBV18 with TRBJ1-6; the match to TRBD1 covers 9 bases. CDR1 is KGHSH and CDR2 is LQKENI in the germline V gene. The ends lost 4 bases at V and 14 bases at J; junction bases unmatched: 15. This CDR3 spans 16 amino acids. The CDR3 nucleotides read TGTGCCAGCTCACAGGGACAGGGCAGCCTCAGAAGGACCCTCCACTTT. Translation: CASSQGQGSLRRTLHF.

The gene calls are TRBV2 and TRBJ2-7, with 10 bases lining up with TRBD2. This CDR3 comprises 15 residues. V shed 6 bases, J shed 2 bases, and the junction held 7 bases outside the gene matches. The germline CDR1 and CDR2 sequences are SNHLY and FYNNEI. The CDR3: CASRGASGGPYEQYF. The DNA for the CDR3 is TGTGCCAGCAGGGGGGCTAGCGGGGGTCCCTACGAGCAGTACTTC.

The rearrangement joins TRBV9 to TRBJ2-7, with TRBD2 matching 10 bases. CDR1 and CDR2 from the germline V gene are SGDLS and YYNGEE. There are 16 residues in the CDR3. V trimming: 1 base; J trimming: 3 bases; junction bases outside the gene matches: 7. The CDR3 DNA follows: TGTGCCAGCAGCGTACAAGCGGGGGGGCCTTTCTACGAGCAGTACTTC. Residues: CASSVQAGGPFYEQYF.

The genes are TRBV4-1 and TRBJ1-5; D gene ambiguous. From germline, CDR1 is MGHRA and CDR2 YSYEKL. The CDR3 is 16 residues long. With 1 base removed from V and 1 base from J, the gap between germline ends came to 11 bases. This CDR3 is CASSQGRPGSNQPQHF. Here the CDR3 DNA reads TGCGCCAGCAGCCAAGGGAGGCCCGGCAGCAATCAGCCCCAGCATTTT.

The genes are TRBV21-1 and TRBJ2-7; the tabulated D call, TRBD2, remains unverified against the DNA. TRBV21-1 is a pseudogene segment. The CDR3 has 17 amino acids. The CDR3 sequence: CASTPLRGGAPIYEQYF. The CDR3 DNA follows: TGTGCCAGCACCCCCCTCCGGGGGGGCGCCCCAATTTACGAGCAGTACTTC.

The chain is built from TRBV2 and TRBJ2-5; 11 bases are a match to TRBD2. The V gene's germline CDR1 is SNHLY and CDR2 FYNNEI. This CDR3 comprises 15 residues. Trimming cost V 5 bases and J 5 bases; bases outside gene matches: 7. The CDR3: CASSYSGGDEETQYF. In DNA, the CDR3 is TGTGCCAGCAGTTATAGCGGGGGGGACGAGGAGACCCAGTACTTC.

This chain joins TRBV10-3 and TRBJ1-2; TRBD1 is a possible D gene (6 bases). The CDR3 is 15 residues long. The V gene lost 4 bases and the J gene lost 1 base, with 13 bases spanning the gap. CDR1 is ENHRY and CDR2 is SYGVKD in the germline V gene. The CDR3 loop is CAISGYQQGNYGYTF. CDR3 sequence (DNA): TGTGCCATCAGTGGATACCAACAGGGTAACTATGGCTACACCTTC.

The chain has TRBV5-5 and TRBJ2-7, with 7 bases that match TRBD1. The germline V gene has CDR1 SGHKS and CDR2 YYEKEE (reference sequence). This CDR3 has 15 amino acids. J lost 2 bases, V lost 3 bases, and 8 bases had no gene match. The CDR3, as DNA: TGTGCCAGCAGCTCCCGGACAGGACAAACCTACGAGCAGTACTTC. Protein: CASSSRTGQTYEQYF.

The chain couples TRBV29-1 to TRBJ1-1; D is perhaps TRBD1 (5 bases). CDR3 size: 14 residues. V lost 5 bases to trimming and J lost 4 bases, with 17 bases between them. Germline V gene lookup returns CDR1 SQVTM and CDR2 ANQGSEA. This CDR3 reads CSVSPREATTEAFF. The CDR3 DNA sequence: TGCAGCGTTTCTCCCAGGGAGGCTACCACTGAAGCTTTCTTT.

This chain joins TRBV5-1 and TRBJ1-2; no clear D. There are 11 residues in the CDR3. With 7 bases removed from V and 4 bases from J, the gap between germline ends came to 8 bases. From germline, CDR1 is SGHRS and CDR2 YFSETQ. The CDR3 sequence is CASSGVYGYTF. CDR3 sequence (DNA): TGCGCCAGCTCAGGTGTCTATGGCTACACCTTC. Combining the CDR3 with reference TRBV5-1 and TRBJ1-2 gives the whole variable domain KAGVTQTPRYLIKTRGQQVTLSCSPISGHRSVSWYQQTPGQGLQFLFEYFSETQRNKGNFPGRFSGRQFSNSRSEMNVSTLELGDSALYLCASSGVYGYTFGSGTRLTVV.

The genes are TRBV30 and TRBJ1-1; D unclear. The CDR3 covers 11 residues. Germline CDR1 GTSNPN, CDR2 SVGIG (reference sequence). Deletions cut 5 bases from V and 11 bases from J, with 15 bases between. The DNA for the CDR3 is TGTGCCTGGGGAAAGGCGGCTTCGGCTTTCTTT. Translated: CAWGKAASAFF. The full variable domain, completed using reference TRBV30 and TRBJ1-1, is SQTIHQWPATLVQPVGSPLSLECTVEGTSNPNLYWYRQAAGRGLQLLFYSVGIGQISSEVPQNLSASRPQDRQFILSSKKLLLSDSGFYLCAWGKAASAFFGQGTRLTVV.

The rearrangement joins TRBV9 to TRBJ2-6; the D gene is possibly TRBD1 (6 bases). This CDR3 has 17 amino acids. From germline, CDR1 is SGDLS and CDR2 YYNGEE. Trimming cost V 3 bases and J 1 base, with 14 bases left between them. CDR3: CASSGRGKGSGANVLTF. CDR3 nucleotides: TGTGCCAGCAGCGGAAGGGGGAAAGGTTCTGGGGCCAACGTCCTGACTTTC.

V is TRBV7-9 and J is TRBJ1-1; D is undetermined. Looked up from germline, CDR1 is SEHNR and CDR2 is FQNEAQ (reference sequence). Trimming pared 6 bases from V and 7 bases from J, leaving 15 bases between. There are 13 residues in the CDR3. CDR3 region: CASSLFEDGEAFF. DNA for the CDR3: TGTGCCAGCAGTCTATTCGAAGATGGTGAAGCTTTCTTT.

The gene calls are TRBV7-2 and TRBJ2-7; D call uncertain. V lost 1 base and J 9 bases, leaving 13 bases between the germline ends. The CDR3 contains 13 residues. CDR1 and CDR2 (germline): SGHTA, FQGNSA. CDR3 coding DNA: TGTGCCAGCAGCTTAGACGCTGTTACACCGCAGTACTTC. Its protein is CASSLDAVTPQYF.

The rearrangement links TRBV18 to TRBJ1-2, with TRBD1 as a possible D gene (6 bases). Per germline, CDR1 KGHSH and CDR2 LQKENI. V lost 2 bases to trimming and J lost 10 bases, with 23 bases between them. This CDR3 spans 16 amino acids. CDR3 in DNA: TGTGCCAGCTCACCATCGATCCCGACAGGAGATACAGCCTACACCTTC. Translated, it gives CASSPSIPTGDTAYTF.

This sequence joins TRBV6-5 and TRBJ2-7, with 9 bases aligning to TRBD1. The V segment lost 5 bases and the J segment 5 bases; nucleotides outside the gene matches: 1. In germline, CDR1 is MNHEY, CDR2 SVGAGI. This CDR3 spans 12 amino acids. CDR3 DNA: TGTGCCAGCAGTCGGACAGGGGACGAGCAGTACTTC. It codes for CASSRTGDEQYF.

V usage is TRBV6-4 and J usage is TRBJ2-7; D might be TRBD2 (5 bases). The germline V gene has CDR1 MRHNA and CDR2 SNTAGT. CDR3 length: 13 amino acids. V lost 2 bases and J 3 bases, leaving 8 bases between the germline ends. In DNA form, the CDR3 reads TGTGCCAGCAGTGACCAAGAGGGCTACGAGCAGTACTTC. Translation gives CASSDQEGYEQYF.

The rearrangement joins TRBV6-5 to TRBJ1-1, with a tentative D call TRBD1 (5 bases). This CDR3 spans 14 amino acids. Germline loops: CDR1 MNHEY, CDR2 SVGAGI. Between the trimmed V and J ends, which lost 7 bases and 1 base, there was a span of 13 bases. CDR3 nucleotide sequence: TGTGCCAGCACCCTTACGACAGAGAACACTGAAGCTTTCTTT. Its translation: CASTLTTENTEAFF.